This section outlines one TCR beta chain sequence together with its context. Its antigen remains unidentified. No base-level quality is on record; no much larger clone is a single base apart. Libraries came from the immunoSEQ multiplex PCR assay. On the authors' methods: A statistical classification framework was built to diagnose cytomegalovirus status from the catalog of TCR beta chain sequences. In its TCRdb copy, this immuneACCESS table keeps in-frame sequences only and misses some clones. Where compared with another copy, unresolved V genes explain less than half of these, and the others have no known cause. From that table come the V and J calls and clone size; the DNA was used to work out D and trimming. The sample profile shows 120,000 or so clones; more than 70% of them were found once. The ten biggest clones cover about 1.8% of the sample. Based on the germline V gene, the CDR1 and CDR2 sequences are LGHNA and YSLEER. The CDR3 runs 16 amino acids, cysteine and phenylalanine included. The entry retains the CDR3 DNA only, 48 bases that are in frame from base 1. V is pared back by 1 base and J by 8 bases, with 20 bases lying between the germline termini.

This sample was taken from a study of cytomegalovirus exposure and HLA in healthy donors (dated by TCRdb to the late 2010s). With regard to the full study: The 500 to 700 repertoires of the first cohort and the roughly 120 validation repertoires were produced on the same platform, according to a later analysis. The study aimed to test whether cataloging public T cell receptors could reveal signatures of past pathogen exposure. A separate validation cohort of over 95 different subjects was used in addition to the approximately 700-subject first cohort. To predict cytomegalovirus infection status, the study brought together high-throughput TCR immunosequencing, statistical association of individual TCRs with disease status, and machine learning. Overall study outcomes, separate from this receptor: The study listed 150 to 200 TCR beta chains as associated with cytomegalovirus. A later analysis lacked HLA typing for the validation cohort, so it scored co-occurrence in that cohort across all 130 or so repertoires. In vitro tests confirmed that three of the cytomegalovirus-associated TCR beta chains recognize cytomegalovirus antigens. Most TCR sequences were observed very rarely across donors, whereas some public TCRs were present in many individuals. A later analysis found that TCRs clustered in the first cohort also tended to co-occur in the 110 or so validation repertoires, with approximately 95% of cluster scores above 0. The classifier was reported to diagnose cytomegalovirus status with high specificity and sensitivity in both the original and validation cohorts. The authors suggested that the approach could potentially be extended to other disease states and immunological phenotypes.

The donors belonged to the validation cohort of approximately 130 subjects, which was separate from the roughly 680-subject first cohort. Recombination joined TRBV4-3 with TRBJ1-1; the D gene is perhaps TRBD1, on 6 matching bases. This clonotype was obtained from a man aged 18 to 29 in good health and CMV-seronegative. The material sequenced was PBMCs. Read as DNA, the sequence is TGCGCCAGCAGCCAAGTGAGGGGGGAGGGTAGGGTGGAAGCTTTCTTT. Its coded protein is CASSQVRGEGRVEAFF.